A single T cell receptor beta chain is shown here with its context. Its antigen is not identified. The naive CD8 fraction comprised CD45RO-negative cells positively selected for CCR7 and excluded terminally differentiated effector memory CD45RA+ cells. The sample comes from a study of shared clonotypes between healthy human individuals. About the research overall: For every donor, three CD4 naive, three CD4 memory, two CD8 naive and one CD8 memory plates were used. The study, taken as a whole, reports: Richness estimates generally favored naive over memory subsets.

Trimming cost V 5 bases and J 6 bases; bases outside gene matches: 13. CDR1 is PRHDT, CDR2 FYEKMQ, per germline (reference sequence). The CDR3 extends over 16 amino acids. Libraries were prepared by immunoSEQ multiplex PCR; TCRdb keeps only in-frame clonotypes and omits some of them. The sample has roughly 550,000 clones; around 95% are singletons. This TCR derives from a woman aged 25 to 39 in good health. Sequences were obtained from naive CD8+ T cells sorted from blood. The rearrangement uses TRBV13 and TRBJ2-3; 8 nucleotides agree with TRBD2. The CDR3 bases are TGTGCCAGCAGCCCCGTCGGGGGGGGAGTCGGGGATACGCAGTATTTT. Its translation: CASSPVGGGVGDTQYF.